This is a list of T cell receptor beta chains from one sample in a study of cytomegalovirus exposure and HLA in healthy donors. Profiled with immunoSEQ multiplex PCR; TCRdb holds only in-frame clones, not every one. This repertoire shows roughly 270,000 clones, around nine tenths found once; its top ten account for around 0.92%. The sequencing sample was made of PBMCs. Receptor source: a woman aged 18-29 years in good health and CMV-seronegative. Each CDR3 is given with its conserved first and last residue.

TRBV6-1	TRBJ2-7	CATRVSGRLYEQYF
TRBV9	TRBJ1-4	CASSAEPTNEKLFF
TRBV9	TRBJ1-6	CASSEMGQGAPLHF
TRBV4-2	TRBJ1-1	CASSPGTGNIGAFF
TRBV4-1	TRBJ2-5	CASSQAHRGETQYF
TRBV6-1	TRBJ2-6	CASSEVGSGANVLTF
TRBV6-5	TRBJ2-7	CASSSSWLAGYEQYF
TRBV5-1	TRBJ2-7	CASSVGGSSYEQYF
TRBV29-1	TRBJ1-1	CSVLAYSMNTEAFF
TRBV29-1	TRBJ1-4	CSVVEGAGNEKLFF
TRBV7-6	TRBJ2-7	CASSLPGQHEQYF
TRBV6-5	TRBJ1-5	CASRRHLSQPQHF
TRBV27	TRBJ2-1	CASSLQTSGIVRNEQFF
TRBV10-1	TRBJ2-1	CASSEINPGQGYNEQFF
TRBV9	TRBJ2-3	CASSVLAGLTDTQYF
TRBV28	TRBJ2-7	CASSLLRQVPYEQYF
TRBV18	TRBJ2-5	CASSPGQQETQYF